This TCR beta chain originates from a study of cytomegalovirus exposure and HLA in healthy donors. PCR amplification relied on 60 Vbeta primers (plus 13 Jbeta primers). Sequencing used immunoSEQ multiplex PCR; TCRdb keeps in-frame clones, though not all of them. The sample has fewer than 150,000 clones, around 66% seen once. Germline loops: CDR1 WSHSY, CDR2 SAAADI. The CDR3 contains 14 residues. Trimming took 4 bases from V and 2 from J; bases not matched to a gene: 2. Sequencing was done on a sample of PBMCs. V is TRBV10-2 and J is TRBJ2-3; 8 nucleotides match TRBD2. This TCR came from a man between 18 and 29 years old in good health and CMV-seropositive. The CDR3 DNA sequence: TGCGCCAGCAGTGCGGGGGGGAACACAGATACGCAGTATTTT. Translation: CASSAGGNTDTQYF.